The clone carrying this T cell receptor beta chain appeared once. Its antigen is unidentified. The data derive from a study of cytomegalovirus exposure and HLA in healthy donors. Regarding the study as a whole: There were 150 to 200 TCR beta chains listed as cytomegalovirus-associated. CMV serostatus was the only immune exposure information that was available.

Amplification used 60 Vbeta primers and 13 Jbeta primers. Profiling relied on immunoSEQ multiplex PCR, and the TCRdb table lists in-frame clones only, not all of them. The sample includes 170,000 or so clones, around nine tenths of them seen just once. The sequence was obtained from a woman under 30 in good health and CMV-seronegative. The sample taken for sequencing was PBMCs.

CDR3 sequence: CASSEKSYGDGYTF. CDR3 DNA sequence: TGTGCCAGCAGTGAAAAGAGCTACGGAGATGGCTACACCTTC. The rearrangement links TRBV6-1 to TRBJ1-2; D gene ambiguous. V was shortened by 2 bases and J by 6 bases, with 13 bases between the two germline ends. The CDR3 consists of 14 residues. CDR1 is MNHNS, CDR2 SASEGT, per germline.